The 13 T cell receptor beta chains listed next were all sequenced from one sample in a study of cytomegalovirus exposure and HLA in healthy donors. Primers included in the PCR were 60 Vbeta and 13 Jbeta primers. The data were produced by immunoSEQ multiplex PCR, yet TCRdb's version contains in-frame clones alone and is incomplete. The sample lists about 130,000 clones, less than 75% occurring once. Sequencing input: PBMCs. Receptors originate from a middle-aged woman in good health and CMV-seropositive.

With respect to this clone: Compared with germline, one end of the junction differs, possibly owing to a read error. Here the CDR3 reads CAWRVGGTDTQYF. The CDR3 region has the DNA TGTGCCTGGCGTGTCGGCGGTACAGATACGCAGTATTTT. The chain uses TRBV30 and TRBJ2-3; no definite D call. Germline V gene lookup returns CDR1 GTSNPN and CDR2 SVGIG (reference sequence). The CDR3 loop spans 13 amino acids.

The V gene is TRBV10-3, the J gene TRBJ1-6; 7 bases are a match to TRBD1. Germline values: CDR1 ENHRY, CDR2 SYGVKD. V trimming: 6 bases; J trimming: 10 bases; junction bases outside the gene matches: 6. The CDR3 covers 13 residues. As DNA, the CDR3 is TGTGCCATCAGAGGACAGGTTTTATCACCCCTCCACTTT. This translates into CAIRGQVLSPLHF.

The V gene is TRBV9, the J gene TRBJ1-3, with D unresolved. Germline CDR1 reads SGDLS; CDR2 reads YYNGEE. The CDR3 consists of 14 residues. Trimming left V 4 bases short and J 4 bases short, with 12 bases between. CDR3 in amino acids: CASSWETGGNTIYF. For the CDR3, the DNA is TGTGCCAGCAGCTGGGAGACGGGCGGAAACACCATATATTTT.

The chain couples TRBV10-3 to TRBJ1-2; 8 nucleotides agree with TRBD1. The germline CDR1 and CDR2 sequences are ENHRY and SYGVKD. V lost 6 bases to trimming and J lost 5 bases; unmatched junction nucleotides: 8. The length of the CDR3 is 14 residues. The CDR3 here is CAISVGQADYGYTF. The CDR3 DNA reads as TGTGCCATCAGCGTGGGACAGGCCGATTATGGCTACACCTTC.

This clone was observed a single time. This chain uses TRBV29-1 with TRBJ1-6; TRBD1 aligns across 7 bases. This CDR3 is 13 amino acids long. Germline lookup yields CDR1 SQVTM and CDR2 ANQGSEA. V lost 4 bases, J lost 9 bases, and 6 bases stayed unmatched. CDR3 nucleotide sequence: TGCAGCGTTGCCGGGCAGGGGGGTTCACCCCTCCACTTT. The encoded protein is CSVAGQGGSPLHF.

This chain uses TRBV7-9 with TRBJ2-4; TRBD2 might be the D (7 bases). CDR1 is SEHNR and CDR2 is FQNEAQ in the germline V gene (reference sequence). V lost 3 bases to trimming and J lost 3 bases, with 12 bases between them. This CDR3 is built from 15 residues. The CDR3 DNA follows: TGTGCCAGCAGCTTCGGCGGGGGCATCAAAAACATTCAGTACTTC. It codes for CASSFGGGIKNIQYF. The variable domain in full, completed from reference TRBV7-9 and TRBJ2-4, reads DTGVSQNPRHKITKRGQNVTFRCDPISEHNRLYWYRQTLGQGPEFLTYFQNEAQLEKSRLLSDRFSAERPKGSFSTLEIQRTEQGDSAMYLCASSFGGGIKNIQYFGAGTRLSVL.

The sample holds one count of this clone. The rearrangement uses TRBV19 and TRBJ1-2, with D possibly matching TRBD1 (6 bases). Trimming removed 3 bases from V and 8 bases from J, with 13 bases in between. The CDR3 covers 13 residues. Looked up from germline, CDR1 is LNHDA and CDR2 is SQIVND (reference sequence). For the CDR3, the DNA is TGTGCCAGTAGTATCCCAAATACAGGGGGCTACACCTTC. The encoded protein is CASSIPNTGGYTF.

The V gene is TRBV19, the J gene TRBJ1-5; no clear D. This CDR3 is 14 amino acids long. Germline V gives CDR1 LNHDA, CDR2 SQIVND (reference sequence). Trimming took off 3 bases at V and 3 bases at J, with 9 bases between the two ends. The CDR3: CASSMAGINQPQHF. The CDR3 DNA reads TGTGCCAGTAGTATGGCGGGGATCAATCAGCCCCAGCATTTT. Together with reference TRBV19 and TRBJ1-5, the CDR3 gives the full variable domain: DGGITQSPKYLFRKEGQNVTLSCEQNLNHDAMYWYRQDPGQGLRLIYYSQIVNDFQKGDIAEGYSVSREKKESFPLTVTSAQKNPTAFYLCASSMAGINQPQHFGDGTRLSIL.

CDR3 in amino acids: CASSLGLNEQFF. The DNA for the CDR3 is TGTGCCAGCAGCTTGGGCCTTAATGAGCAGTTCTTC. This chain connects TRBV7-2 to TRBJ2-1, with D hard to call. Germline lookup yields CDR1 SGHTA and CDR2 FQGNSA. V was trimmed by 3 bases and J by 7 bases, leaving 7 bases between them. The CDR3 loop spans 12 amino acids.

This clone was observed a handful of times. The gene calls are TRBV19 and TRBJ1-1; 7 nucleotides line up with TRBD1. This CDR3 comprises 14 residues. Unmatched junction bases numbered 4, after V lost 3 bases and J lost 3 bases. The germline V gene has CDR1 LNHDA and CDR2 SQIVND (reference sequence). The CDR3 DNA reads TGTGCCAGTAGTATGGCACAGGGGTACACTGAAGCTTTCTTT. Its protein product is CASSMAQGYTEAFF.

For the CDR3, the DNA is TGTGCCAGCAGCCAACAGCGGGTGGGGAATGAGCAGTTCTTC. It translates to CASSQQRVGNEQFF. The rearrangement links TRBV4-2 to TRBJ2-1; a weak D match, TRBD2 (6 bases). Germline-derived CDR1 and CDR2 are LGHNA and YNFKEQ. V lost 2 bases and J 7 bases, leaving 12 bases between the germline ends. The CDR3 contains 14 residues.

CDR3 in amino acids: CASSLGQGGETQYF. In nucleotides, the CDR3 is TGTGCCAGCAGCCTGGGACAGGGTGGAGAGACCCAGTACTTC. This chain uses TRBV5-8 with TRBJ2-5, with 9 positions matching TRBD1. Germline V CDR1 and CDR2: SGHTS, YDEGEE. CDR3 length equals 14 residues. The V gene end was trimmed by 4 bases and the J gene end by 4 bases; junction bases not matched to a gene: 5. Full variable domain (outside the CDR3, taken from reference TRBV5-8 and TRBJ2-5): EAGVTQSPTHLIKTRGQQATLRCSPISGHTSVYWYQQALGLGLQFLLWYDEGEERNRGNFPPRFSGRQFPNYSSELNVNALELEDSALYLCASSLGQGGETQYFGPGTRLLVL.

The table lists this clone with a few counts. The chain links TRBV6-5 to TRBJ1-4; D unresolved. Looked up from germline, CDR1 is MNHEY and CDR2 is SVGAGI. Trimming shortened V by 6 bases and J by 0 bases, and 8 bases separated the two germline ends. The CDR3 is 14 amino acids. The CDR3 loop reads CASRITPTNEKLFF. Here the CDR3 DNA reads TGTGCCAGCAGAATAACTCCAACTAATGAAAAACTGTTTTTT.